This T cell receptor (beta chain) was identified in a study of shared clonotypes between healthy human individuals (dated by TCRdb to the early 2020s). Context from the whole study: The cohort comprised two women and a few men aged 18 to 49 years. Per donor, leukapheresis produced somewhere between about 0.9 and 9 billion PBMCs. Libraries were prepared and TCR repertoires were sequenced by different laboratories using diverse techniques, in order to increase sequencing depth and limit assay-specific biases. For each donor, CD4 naive and CD4 memory were each run on three plates, CD8 naive on two plates, and CD8 memory on one plate. To estimate repertoire size and how much clonotypes are shared between individuals, the study performed deep sequencing of blood TCR repertoires from a few healthy adults.

V gives up 3 bases and J gives up 1 base, and the segment between their germline ends measures 6 bases. CDR3 length: 14 amino acids, cysteine to phenylalanine. The DNA shown is the 42-base CDR3, in frame from base 1. The germline V gene (reference sequence) provides CDR1 WNHNN and CDR2 SYGVQD. Beyond this particular receptor, the publication reports: Across four donors, about 5% of naive CD4, roughly 3.4% of naive CD8, about 2.3% of memory CD4, and around 0.4% of memory CD8 clonotypes were shared. Clonotypes shared by all four sorted-subset donors showed higher generation probabilities than non-shared clonotypes. Based on pairwise subsampling, the degree of clonotype sharing among donors was expected to be affected by sequencing depth. The small number of donors limited the genetic and exposure-history diversity represented. Estimated clonotype richness was generally larger for naive than for memory subsets. Even with the large sequencing depth, rarefaction of the sorted-subset datasets indicated that sequencing was incomplete. Only blood was sampled, and tissue TCR repertoires likely differ from those in blood.

The donors were healthy, HIV-negative adults who had no recently reported acute infections or vaccinations. Only Caucasian adults living in Nashville, Tennessee, USA were represented among the donors. CD4+ T cells were enriched by magnetic negative selection; naive cells were then positively selected on CD45RA, and the negative fraction formed the memory subset. Blood was collected by leukapheresis, and PBMCs were isolated by Ficoll-Histopaque density gradient centrifugation and then cryopreserved in liquid nitrogen vapor phase. Purity and quantity of every magnetically sorted T cell population were checked by analytical flow cytometry. Genomic DNA was isolated from every sorted fraction and measured by UV absorbance on a Nanodrop 2000c. This clone was seen just once. The antigen it recognizes is unknown. It has no much larger one-base neighbor in the sample; base qualities were not kept. Using the deep immunoSEQ assay, multiplex PCR amplified TCR CDR3 regions from genomic DNA. For each cell subset, the extracted genomic DNA was distributed evenly across all wells of several immunoSEQ 96-well plates, and each plate served as one replicate. Each replicate PCR for sorted subsets received approximately 220 ng genomic DNA, equal to tens of thousands of T cell genomes. Purified libraries were quantified with a Qubit 3.0 fluorometer, sized on a Bioanalyzer 2100, and re-quantified with the KAPA Library Quantification kit. Every immunoSEQ 96-well plate was sequenced on a dedicated single-read 150-cycle Illumina NextSeq 550 flow cell. The original pipeline was this. The immunoSEQ output contained only junctional sequences without quality scores, so filtering could not match that applied to full-length reads. Sequences were annotated with PyIR, a Python wrapper for IgBLAST v1.9, using IMGT germline references to assign V/J genes and CDR3. Reads with weak V/J assignments (E-value above 1e-6), missing CDR3, stop codons, out-of-frame junctions, or ambiguous translated residues were removed. V3J clonotypes were defined by identical inferred V gene, J gene, and CDR3 amino acid sequence. Percentage overlap between repertoires was calculated by dividing the number of shared unique clonotypes by the size of the smaller repertoire. Richness of each repertoire was evaluated using RTK rarefaction, the Chao1 estimator, and Recon v2.1 estimates of unobserved clonotypes. Generation probabilities were computed with OLGA for all TCRbeta clonotypes obtained by the gDNA method from a few donors. What TCRdb holds here is the immuneACCESS table cut down to in-frame rearrangements. Part of the clones is not present; checked against another copy, under half of the missing clones reflect an unresolved V gene, and the others are unexplained. V, J and clone size were drawn from that table, and D and trimming were deduced from the DNA. Counted in this sample were some 2 million clones; 95% of them appeared once. The ten largest clones add up to 0.1% to 0.15% of the sample.

Input material: naive CD4+ T cells sorted from blood. The cell subset or site tag for this specimen amounts to: CD45RA+ positively selected. The chain is encoded by TRBV10-1 joined to TRBJ2-2; TRBD2 is a possible D gene, resting on 6 matching bases. The TCR originated in a man aged 18 to 29 in good health. The DNA sequence reads TGCGCCAGCAGTGACGGGGGGAACACCGGGGAGCTGTTTTTT. Its protein product is CASSDGGNTGELFF.